This is a list of T cell receptor beta chains from one sample in a study of T cells in tumors after PD-1 blockade. Profiled with immunoSEQ multiplex PCR; TCRdb holds only in-frame clones, not every one. The table has roughly 48,000 clones, over 70% seen once; the top ten hold approximately 4.1%. This material consisted of PBMCs, taken before anti-PD-1 treatment. The origin of the receptors is a human donor with basal cell carcinoma. Both conserved end residues are part of each CDR3. A D gene is named only where the DNA matches it firmly.

TRBV10-3	TRBJ2-3	TRBD2	17	CAISPSGGAISTDTQYF
TRBV28	TRBJ1-5	-	13	CASRLPGDQPQHF
TRBV5-4	TRBJ2-7	TRBD2	16	CASSTLAGALSYEQYF
TRBV6-4	TRBJ2-2	-	15	CAPSGKTDEHRGAVF
TRBV2	TRBJ1-2	-	12	CASRSGGYGYTF
TRBV6-5	TRBJ1-6	-	15	CASATEGLVSSPLHF
TRBV21-1	TRBJ2-1	-	15	CASRGGQGDYNEQFF
TRBV6-6	TRBJ2-5	-	15	CASSYPDVEEETQYF
TRBV19	TRBJ1-5	-	14	CASRKPTSHQPQHF
TRBV5-5	TRBJ1-5	-	14	CASSLDVNNQPQHF
TRBV30	TRBJ1-6	-	17	CAWRSVGFIGNNSPLHF